These T cell receptor beta chains were read from a single sample in a study of blood T cell repertoires in COVID-19. Some clones are missing from TCRdb's copy, which holds only in-frame ones; the method was immunoSEQ multiplex PCR. There are roughly 98,000 clones in the sample; around four fifths occur only once, and about 12% lies in the top ten. The sample taken for sequencing was peripheral blood. These TCRs come from a woman in her 70s with active or convalescent COVID-19. The CDR3 runs from the conserved cysteine through the conserved F or W. The D gene is left open where the match is weak. A clone size is listed for some rows: how often the clone was seen (once, few, many), or a class if it is expanded.

j_gene: TRBJ2-4
v_gene: TRBV28
abundance: NA
d_gene: TRBD1
CDR3nt: TGTGCCAGCAGCTCCACCTGGTGGGGACAGGGCTTTGCGAACATTCAGTACTTC
CDR3aa: CASSSTWWGQGFANIQYF

j_gene: TRBJ2-3
v_gene: TRBV9
abundance: NA
d_gene: NA
CDR3nt: TGTGCCAGCAGCGTAGGAGAGGGGGGGCCCCGGGGTACGCAGTATTTT
CDR3aa: CASSVGEGGPRGTQYF

j_gene: TRBJ2-1
v_gene: TRBV19
abundance: NA
d_gene: NA
CDR3nt: TGTGCCAGTAGTATCTTGAGTACAGCCAATGAGCAGTTCTTC
CDR3aa: CASSILSTANEQFF

j_gene: TRBJ2-1
v_gene: TRBV5-6
abundance: NA
d_gene: TRBD1
CDR3nt: TGTGCCAGCAGCAGGCGGACAGGGGGCGCGAATGAGCAGTTCTTC
CDR3aa: CASSRRTGGANEQFF

j_gene: TRBJ2-3
v_gene: TRBV10-1
abundance: few
d_gene: NA
CDR3nt: TGCGCCAGCAGCCGGACAGCCTCCACAGATACGCAGTATTTT
CDR3aa: CASSRTASTDTQYF

j_gene: TRBJ2-5
v_gene: TRBV5-1
abundance: once
d_gene: TRBD2
CDR3nt: TGCGCCAGCAGCTTGGCGGGGGGAGAGACCCAGTACTTC
CDR3aa: CASSLAGGETQYF

j_gene: TRBJ1-3
v_gene: TRBV28
abundance: NA
d_gene: NA
CDR3nt: TGTGCCAGCAGTCCCGCTGCCGTTCCGAGCTCTGGAAACACCATATATTTT
CDR3aa: CASSPAAVPSSGNTIYF

j_gene: TRBJ2-2
v_gene: TRBV4-3
abundance: NA
d_gene: NA
CDR3nt: TGCGCCAGCAGGGGCACGTACACCGGGGAGCTGTTTTTT
CDR3aa: CASRGTYTGELFF

j_gene: TRBJ1-2
v_gene: TRBV29-1
abundance: NA
d_gene: TRBD1
CDR3nt: TGCAGCGTTGGAAAGACAGGGGAGACCAATGGCTACACCTTC
CDR3aa: CSVGKTGETNGYTF

j_gene: TRBJ1-1
v_gene: TRBV27
abundance: NA
d_gene: TRBD1
CDR3nt: TGTGCCAGCAGTTCCAGGGGGCGCGCTTTCTTT
CDR3aa: CASSSRGRAFF

j_gene: TRBJ2-7
v_gene: TRBV5-5
abundance: few
d_gene: NA
CDR3nt: TGTGCCAGCAGCCCGGGGACAAAGTACGAGCAGTACTTC
CDR3aa: CASSPGTKYEQYF

j_gene: TRBJ1-4
v_gene: TRBV6-2/TRBV6-3
abundance: NA
d_gene: NA
CDR3nt: TGTGCCAGCAGCCCCAAGCGGTACGCTAATGAAAAACTGTTTTTT
CDR3aa: CASSPKRYANEKLFF

j_gene: TRBJ1-2
v_gene: TRBV29-1
abundance: NA
d_gene: TRBD1
CDR3nt: TGCAGCGTTGGGGGACAGGGTTATGCTAACTATGGCTACACCTTC
CDR3aa: CSVGGQGYANYGYTF

j_gene: TRBJ2-2
v_gene: TRBV7-2
abundance: NA
d_gene: TRBD1
CDR3nt: TGTGCCAGCAGTCTTTCCGGGACAGGGGTCGGGGAGCTGTTTTTT
CDR3aa: CASSLSGTGVGELFF

j_gene: TRBJ2-5
v_gene: TRBV6-5
abundance: NA
d_gene: TRBD2
CDR3nt: TGTGCCAGCAGTATGCCGGGCCCCGGGGGGGAGACCCAGTACTTC
CDR3aa: CASSMPGPGGETQYF

j_gene: TRBJ1-3
v_gene: TRBV14
abundance: NA
d_gene: NA
CDR3nt: TGTGCCAGCAGCCAGTCGGTTAACTCTGGAAACACCATATATTTT
CDR3aa: CASSQSVNSGNTIYF

j_gene: TRBJ2-7
v_gene: TRBV6-5
abundance: NA
d_gene: NA
CDR3nt: TGTGCCAGCACATCAGTATACGAGCAGTACTTC
CDR3aa: CASTSVYEQYF

j_gene: TRBJ1-1
v_gene: TRBV10-3
abundance: few
d_gene: NA
CDR3nt: TGTGCCATCAGTGATGTTGCGAGGGCGCGGGGGAACACTGAAGCTTTCTTT
CDR3aa: CAISDVARARGNTEAFF

j_gene: TRBJ2-1
v_gene: TRBV20-1
abundance: NA
d_gene: TRBD2
CDR3nt: TGCAGTGCTAGTAAAAGACTAGCGGGGGGGAATGAGCAGTTCTTC
CDR3aa: CSASKRLAGGNEQFF

j_gene: TRBJ2-2
v_gene: TRBV6-5
abundance: NA
d_gene: NA
CDR3nt: TGTGCCAGCAGCAGTTACACCGGGGAGCTGTTTTTT
CDR3aa: CASSSYTGELFF

j_gene: TRBJ2-2
v_gene: TRBV19
abundance: NA
d_gene: TRBD2
CDR3nt: TGTGCCAGTAGTATATTGAGCGGGGAGGGGACCGGGGAGCTGTTTTTT
CDR3aa: CASSILSGEGTGELFF

j_gene: TRBJ1-5
v_gene: TRBV24-1
abundance: NA
d_gene: NA
CDR3nt: TGTGCCACCAGCGGGACCGGGGGGCAGCCCCAGCATTTT
CDR3aa: CATSGTGGQPQHF

j_gene: TRBJ2-2
v_gene: TRBV11-2
abundance: once
d_gene: TRBD2
CDR3nt: TGTGCCAGCAGCTCCCTAGCGGCGAACACCGGGGAGCTGTTTTTT
CDR3aa: CASSSLAANTGELFF

j_gene: TRBJ1-2
v_gene: TRBV10-1
abundance: NA
d_gene: NA
CDR3nt: TGCGCCAGCACTCCCCAGGGTAGCTATGGCTACACCTTC
CDR3aa: CASTPQGSYGYTF

j_gene: TRBJ2-7
v_gene: TRBV12-3/TRBV12-4
abundance: NA
d_gene: NA
CDR3nt: TGTGCCAGCAGTTTGAGGCTCCTCTACGAGCAGTACTTC
CDR3aa: CASSLRLLYEQYF

j_gene: TRBJ1-3
v_gene: TRBV6-1
abundance: NA
d_gene: NA
CDR3nt: TGTGCCAGCAGTGAACGACCGTGGGCCTCTGGAAACACCATATATTTT
CDR3aa: CASSERPWASGNTIYF

j_gene: TRBJ1-1
v_gene: TRBV27
abundance: few
d_gene: NA
CDR3nt: TGTGCCAGCAGTTTCAACTCACACCTTGATACAGGGAACACTGAAGCTTTCTTT
CDR3aa: CASSFNSHLDTGNTEAFF

j_gene: TRBJ1-5
v_gene: TRBV6-5
abundance: NA
d_gene: NA
CDR3nt: TGTGCCAGTCACACACGTGGGGCTAATCAGCCCCAGCATTTT
CDR3aa: CASHTRGANQPQHF

j_gene: TRBJ2-7
v_gene: TRBV7-8
abundance: NA
d_gene: TRBD1
CDR3nt: TGTGCCAGCAGCTTACACCGGGACAGGGCCTCCTACGAGCAGTACTTC
CDR3aa: CASSLHRDRASYEQYF

j_gene: TRBJ1-1
v_gene: TRBV6-4
abundance: NA
d_gene: NA
CDR3nt: TGTGCCCCCCCGGGGGGAACTGAAGCTTTCTTT
CDR3aa: CAPPGGTEAFF

j_gene: TRBJ1-1
v_gene: TRBV19
abundance: NA
d_gene: TRBD1
CDR3nt: TGTGCCAGTAGTATACAGGGGGCGTGGGACACTGAAGCTTTCTTT
CDR3aa: CASSIQGAWDTEAFF

j_gene: TRBJ1-3
v_gene: TRBV14
abundance: NA
d_gene: NA
CDR3nt: TGTGCCAGCACGGGGGGGGCCGCTTTTGGAAACACCATATATTTT
CDR3aa: CASTGGAAFGNTIYF